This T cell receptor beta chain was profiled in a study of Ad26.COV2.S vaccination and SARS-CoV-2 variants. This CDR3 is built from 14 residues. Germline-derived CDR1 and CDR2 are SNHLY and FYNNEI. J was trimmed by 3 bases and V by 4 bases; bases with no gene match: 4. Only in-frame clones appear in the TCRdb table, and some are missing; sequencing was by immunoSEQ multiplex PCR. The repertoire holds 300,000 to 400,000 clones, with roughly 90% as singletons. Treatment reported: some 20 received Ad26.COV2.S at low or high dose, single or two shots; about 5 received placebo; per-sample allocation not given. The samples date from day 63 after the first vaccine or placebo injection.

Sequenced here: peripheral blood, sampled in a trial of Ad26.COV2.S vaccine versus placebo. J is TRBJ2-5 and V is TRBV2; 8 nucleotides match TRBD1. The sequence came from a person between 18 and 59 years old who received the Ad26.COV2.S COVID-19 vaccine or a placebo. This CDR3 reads CASSGRTGKETQYF. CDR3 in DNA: TGTGCCAGCAGTGGACGGACAGGGAAAGAGACCCAGTACTTC.